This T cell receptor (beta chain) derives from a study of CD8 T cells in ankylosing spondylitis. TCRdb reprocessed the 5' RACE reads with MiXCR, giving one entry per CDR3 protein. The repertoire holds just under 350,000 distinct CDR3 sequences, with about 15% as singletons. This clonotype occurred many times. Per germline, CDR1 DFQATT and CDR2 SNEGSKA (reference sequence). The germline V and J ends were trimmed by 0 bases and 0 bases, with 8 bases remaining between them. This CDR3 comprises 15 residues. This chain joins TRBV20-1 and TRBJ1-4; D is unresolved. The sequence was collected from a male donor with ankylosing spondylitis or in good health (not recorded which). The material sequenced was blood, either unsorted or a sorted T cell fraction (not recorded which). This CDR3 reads CSAREPGATNEKLFF. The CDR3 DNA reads TGCAGTGCTAGAGAGCCCGGGGCAACTAATGAAAAACTGTTTTTT.